A selection of T cell receptor beta chains follows, all from one sample in a study of cytomegalovirus exposure and HLA in healthy donors. Assay used: immunoSEQ multiplex PCR; TCRdb lists only in-frame clones, some missing. The sample table includes some 150,000 clones. Material: PBMCs. These TCRs come from a young woman in good health and CMV-seropositive. Each CDR3 is given with its conserved first and last residue. The D gene is left open where the match is weak.

length	V	D	J	CDR3	DNA
14	TRBV7-2	.	TRBJ1-1	CASALQVLSEEAFF	TGTGCCAGCGCCTTACAGGTTCTCTCGGAGGAAGCTTTCTTT
15	TRBV5-5	TRBD1	TRBJ2-7	CASSLASDRPYEQYF	TGTGCCAGCAGCTTGGCCTCGGACAGGCCCTACGAGCAGTACTTC
14	TRBV10-3	.	TRBJ2-7	CAISESVRGIEQYF	TGTGCCATCAGTGAGTCCGTTAGGGGGATCGAGCAGTACTTC
16	TRBV6-5	TRBD2	TRBJ2-1	CASSFLAGGPYNEQFF	TGTGCCAGCAGTTTTCTAGCGGGAGGGCCCTACAATGAGCAGTTCTTC
15	TRBV4-1	.	TRBJ2-5	CASSQGKGRWETQYF	TGCGCCAGCAGCCAAGGAAAGGGGCGTTGGGAGACCCAGTACTTC
19	TRBV7-9	TRBD2	TRBJ2-3	CASSSTSGGRRTSTDTQYF	TGTGCCAGCAGCTCGACTAGCGGGGGGAGACGAACTAGCACAGATACGCAGTATTTT
13	TRBV5-6	.	TRBJ2-5	CASSLAGVETQYF	TGTGCCAGCAGCTTGGCGGGAGTGGAGACCCAGTACTTC
13	TRBV7-7	.	TRBJ1-1	CASSLLRSREAFF	TGTGCTAGCAGCTTACTTCGGTCTCGGGAAGCTTTCTTT
17	TRBV19	TRBD2	TRBJ2-3	CASSPVESGGSTDTQYF	TGTGCCAGTAGTCCTGTAGAGAGCGGGGGAAGCACAGATACGCAGTATTTT
14	TRBV4-1	.	TRBJ2-1	CASSQDRGRQGKFF	TGCGCCAGCAGCCAAGATCGGGGGAGACAGGGAAAGTTCTTC
14	TRBV5-4	.	TRBJ1-4	CASSPDSVNEKLFF	TGTGCCAGCAGCCCGGACAGTGTTAATGAAAAACTGTTTTTT
16	TRBV4-2	TRBD2	TRBJ2-1	CASSQDRSSGYNEQFF	TGTGCCAGCAGCCAAGATCGATCTAGCGGTTACAATGAGCAGTTCTTC
13	TRBV14	.	TRBJ1-2	CASSPFAGNGYTF	TGTGCCAGCAGCCCCTTCGCAGGGAATGGCTACACCTTC
15	TRBV5-8	TRBD2	TRBJ2-1	CASSARLAAYNEQFF	TGTGCCAGCAGCGCCAGACTAGCGGCCTACAATGAGCAGTTCTTC
15	TRBV5-6	.	TRBJ2-1	CASSLDIDYYNEQFF	TGTGCCAGCAGCTTGGATATCGACTACTACAATGAGCAGTTCTTC
15	TRBV18	.	TRBJ1-2	CASSPSVGRANGYTF	TGTGCCAGCTCACCATCGGTTGGCAGGGCGAATGGCTACACCTTC
14	TRBV5-1	TRBD2	TRBJ2-1	CASSSGLAGDEQFF	TGCGCCAGCAGCTCAGGACTAGCGGGGGACGAGCAGTTCTTC
13	TRBV29-1	TRBD1	TRBJ1-1	CSGWTQGRTEAFF	TGCAGCGGCTGGACACAGGGGAGGACTGAAGCTTTCTTT
13	TRBV9	.	TRBJ1-2	CASSVGANYGYTF	TGTGCCAGCAGCGTAGGAGCTAACTATGGCTACACCTTC
10	TRBV29-1	.	TRBJ1-2	CSVEADGYTF	TGCAGCGTTGAGGCGGATGGCTACACCTTC
14	TRBV10-2	.	TRBJ1-2	CASSGRGPVYGYTF	TGCGCCAGCAGTGGTAGGGGCCCGGTCTATGGCTACACCTTC
12	TRBV7-9	.	TRBJ1-4	CASSRGGEKLFF	TGTGCCAGCAGCCGGGGGGGGGAAAAACTGTTTTTT
17	TRBV19	TRBD1	TRBJ1-4	CASRDPGQGSLKEKLFF	TGTGCCAGTAGGGACCCGGGACAGGGCTCCTTAAAAGAAAAACTGTTTTTT
13	TRBV11-2	.	TRBJ2-7	CASSPDTTYEQYF	TGTGCCAGCAGCCCCGACACCACCTACGAGCAGTACTTC